The 23 T cell receptor beta chains presented below share a single source sample, sequenced in a study of blood T cells in healthy people across ages. The authors ran a second PCR of 7 to 11 cycles using a sample-barcoded 5' primer and a J-beta primer mix. From the 5' RACE reads, TCRdb called clonotypes with MiXCR, one entry per CDR3 protein. The table records 920,000 or so distinct CDR3 sequences, 45% of them present only once. Sequencing used blood. The source is a woman aged 60 to 75 in good health.

The gene calls are TRBV5-1 and TRBJ1-2, with TRBD1 matching 9 bases. With 5 bases clipped from V and 8 bases from J, the junction kept 7 bases outside the gene matches. CDR3 length: 13 residues. Per the germline V gene, CDR1 is SGHRS and CDR2 is YFSETQ. In DNA, the CDR3 is TGCGCCAGCAGGGAGGACAGGGGAAGCGGCTACACCTTC. Protein product: CASREDRGSGYTF. The full variable domain, in which reference TRBV5-1 and TRBJ1-2 provide the parts outside the CDR3, is KAGVTQTPRYLIKTRGQQVTLSCSPISGHRSVSWYQQTPGQGLQFLFEYFSETQRNKGNFPGRFSGRQFSNSRSEMNVSTLELGDSALYLCASREDRGSGYTFGSGTRLTVV.

This rearrangement joins TRBV20-1 to TRBJ1-2, with a tentative D call TRBD1 (5 bases). The ends were cut back, 5 bases at V and 6 bases at J, with 16 bases in the middle. This CDR3 has 13 residues. Germline V gene sequence: CDR1 DFQATT, CDR2 SNEGSKA (reference sequence). CDR3 protein: CSAPGTENNGYTF. The CDR3 DNA follows: TGCAGTGCTCCCGGGACCGAGAATAATGGCTACACCTTC.

This rearrangement joins TRBV11-2 to TRBJ2-1, with TRBD2 matching 8 bases. The CDR3 is 15 amino acids. The V gene end was trimmed by 4 bases and the J gene end by 2 bases; junction bases not matched to a gene: 4. CDR1 is SGHAT, CDR2 FQNNGV, per germline. The CDR3 region is CASSSSGSAYNEQFF. CDR3 in DNA: TGTGCCAGCAGCTCTAGCGGGTCCGCCTACAATGAGCAGTTCTTC. The full variable domain, with the rest looked up from reference TRBV11-2 and TRBJ2-1, is EAGVAQSPRYKIIEKRQSVAFWCNPISGHATLYWYQQILGQGPKLLIQFQNNGVVDDSQLPKDRFSAERLKGVDSTLKIQPAKLEDSAVYLCASSSSGSAYNEQFFGPGTRLTVL.

A single count supports this clonotype. The CDR3 nucleotides are TGTGCCAGCACCTACGGTACCCCTGAAGCTTTCTTT. Protein sequence: CASTYGTPEAFF. J is TRBJ1-1 and V is TRBV6-5; D uncertain. CDR1 is MNHEY and CDR2 is SVGAGI in the germline V gene. This CDR3 contains 12 residues. With 7 bases removed from V and 6 bases from J, the gap between germline ends came to 12 bases.

This clonotype was seen only once. V usage is TRBV6-5 and J usage is TRBJ1-2; the D gene is possibly TRBD1 (5 bases). The CDR3 sequence is 15 residues long. Trimming removed 3 bases from V and 8 bases from J, with 19 bases in between. CDR1 and CDR2 from the germline V gene are MNHEY and SVGAGI. CDR3 coding DNA: TGTGCCAGCAGTTATTATACAGGCCTCCTTCGCGGCTACACCTTC. The encoded protein is CASSYYTGLLRGYTF.

This clonotype has more than one count but fewer than ten. The rearrangement links TRBV4-1 to TRBJ2-7, with D tentatively TRBD1 (5 bases). The CDR3 extends over 15 amino acids. V was shortened by 0 bases and J by 2 bases, with 11 bases between the two germline ends. CDR1 and CDR2 (germline): MGHRA, YSYEKL. CDR3 sequence (DNA): TGCGCCAGCAGCCAAGATGCAGGGTCCACCTACGAGCAGTACTTC. This gives the protein CASSQDAGSTYEQYF.

This clonotype was detected only a few times. The chain joins TRBV28 to TRBJ2-1; 9 bases match TRBD1. This CDR3 contains 16 residues. V dropped 4 bases and J dropped 2; count of bases not matched to a gene: 6. Per germline, CDR1 MDHEN and CDR2 SYDVKM. The chain's CDR3 is CASSSGQGSPYNEQFF. The CDR3 DNA reads TGTGCCAGCAGTTCGGGACAGGGTAGCCCCTACAATGAGCAGTTCTTC.

This chain joins TRBV10-3 and TRBJ2-7; 10 bases are a match to TRBD2. In germline, CDR1 is ENHRY, CDR2 SYGVKD. With V trimmed by 8 bases and J by 1 base, 5 bases remained unmatched. The CDR3 sequence is 14 residues long. The DNA for the CDR3 is TGTGCCATCGGGAGGACTAGCGGATCCTACGAGCAGTACTTC. Its protein is CAIGRTSGSYEQYF.

In this sample, this clonotype turned up many times. The rearrangement uses TRBV28 and TRBJ2-5; 13 nucleotides match TRBD2. This CDR3 contains 15 residues. The junction had 9 bases not matched to a gene; V was cut back by 7 bases and J by 7 bases. Germline V lookup: CDR1 MDHEN, CDR2 SYDVKM. The CDR3 protein is CASTIGLAGVGTQYF. The DNA of the CDR3 is TGTGCCAGCACCATCGGACTAGCGGGAGTCGGGACCCAGTACTTC.

This clonotype was counted only a few times. The V gene is TRBV7-9, the J gene TRBJ2-7; 10 bases fit TRBD1. Germline CDR1 is SEHNR and CDR2 is FQNEAQ (reference sequence). V was pared by 4 bases and J by 3 bases, with 9 bases of the junction left unmatched. This CDR3 has 16 residues. The CDR3 reads CASSSEEGQGGYEQYF. The CDR3 DNA sequence: TGTGCCAGCAGCTCGGAAGAAGGACAGGGGGGCTACGAGCAGTACTTC.

Turning to this clonotype: This clone may be a read error of a much larger clone one base away. The V call is TRBV7-9, the J call TRBJ2-7, with D uncertain. V lost 6 bases, J lost 2 bases, and 8 bases lay in between. Per the germline V gene, CDR1 is SEHNR and CDR2 is FQNEAQ (reference sequence). This CDR3 is built from 12 residues. CDR3 nucleotide sequence: TGTGCCAGCAGGCTCCGGGCCTACGAGCAGTACTTC. Protein: CASRLRAYEQYF.

Comment on this clonotype: The junction does not match germline at one end; this may be a read error. The rearrangement joins TRBV7-2 to TRBJ2-1; D is ambiguous. CDR1 is SGHTA and CDR2 is FQGNSA in the germline V gene. The CDR3 is 15 amino acids. DNA for the CDR3: TGTGCCGGCAGCCCAGAAGTAAGCTCCTACAATGAGCAGTTCTTC. Translated, it gives CAGSPEVSSYNEQFF.

The sample holds a few counts of this clonotype. V gene TRBV6-2 or TRBV6-3 combines with J gene TRBJ2-1, with 7 bases matching TRBD2. This CDR3 region has 14 residues. The V gene's germline CDR1 is MNHEY and CDR2 SVGEGT. V was clipped by 6 bases and J by 12 bases; unmatched bases: 14. CDR3 DNA sequence: TGTGCCAGCAGCCGCGGACTAGGGTCCGGGGGGCAGTTCTTC. It encodes CASSRGLGSGGQFF.

This chain connects TRBV6-1 to TRBJ2-6; 7 bases align to TRBD1. Unmatched junction bases numbered 24, after V lost 8 bases and J lost 8 bases. The CDR3 contains 19 residues. Germline CDR1 is MNHNS and CDR2 is SASEGT. Written as DNA, the CDR3 is TGTGCCAGCCTTGGGGACGGGACAGCCTATTTCGACGGTACCAACGTCCTGACTTTC. It encodes CASLGDGTAYFDGTNVLTF.

This clonotype was observed a single time. The chain employs TRBV11-3 and TRBJ2-3; 9 positions match TRBD1. The CDR3 runs to 15 residues. In germline, CDR1 is SGHNT, CDR2 YENEEA. V trimming: 5 bases; J trimming: 5 bases; junction bases outside the gene matches: 8. The CDR3, as DNA: TGTGCCAGCAGCCCGGGACAGGGAGATGGAGATACGCAGTATTTT. Translation gives CASSPGQGDGDTQYF.

This clonotype was observed at least ten times. The V and J genes are TRBV18 and TRBJ2-7; D not certain. The CDR3 has 12 amino acids. Deletions cut 6 bases from V and 3 bases from J, with 9 bases between. Germline assignment: CDR1 KGHSH and CDR2 LQKENI. Here the CDR3 DNA reads TGTGCCAGCTCCTCGCTTCACTACGAGCAGTACTTC. As protein: CASSSLHYEQYF.

For this clonotype: A read error may be the cause here, since a much bigger clone is one base away. The V call is TRBV15, the J call TRBJ2-6; weak D call: TRBD1 (6 bases). In germline, CDR1 is LNHNV, CDR2 YYDKDF (reference sequence). This CDR3 spans 17 amino acids. The CDR3 here is CTTSRPTGNSGANVLTF. CDR3 nucleotide sequence: TGTACCACCAGCAGGCCAACAGGGAACTCTGGGGCCAACGTCCTGACTTTC.

The chain combines TRBV5-1 with TRBJ2-3; D possibly corresponds to TRBD2 (5 bases). V lost 6 bases and J 9 bases, leaving 23 bases between the germline ends. This CDR3 has 15 residues. Germline CDR1 and CDR2: SGHRS and YFSETQ. CDR3 DNA sequence: TGCGCCAGCACCCCTTCCCCGGGGTCCGTCCTAACGCAGTATTTT. Protein: CASTPSPGSVLTQYF.

This chain joins TRBV6-2 or TRBV6-3 and TRBJ2-7, with 10 bases that match TRBD2. The CDR3 is 15 amino acids. V lost 6 bases and J lost 3; bases outside the gene matches: 8. CDR1 and CDR2 (germline): MNHEY, SVGEGT. CDR3 region: CASRPRTSGRYEQYF. The CDR3 DNA sequence: TGTGCCAGCAGGCCTCGGACTAGCGGACGCTACGAGCAGTACTTC.

J is TRBJ2-5 and V is TRBV20-1, with D unresolved. Germline V gene sequence: CDR1 DFQATT, CDR2 SNEGSKA (reference sequence). The CDR3 has 11 residues. Between the trimmed V and J ends, which lost 3 bases and 5 bases, there was a span of 7 bases. DNA for the CDR3: TGCAGTGCTAGCCCCCCGGAGACCCAGTACTTC. Protein sequence: CSASPPETQYF.

In its sample, this clonotype was seen a few times. The chain has TRBV28 and TRBJ1-2; D is undetermined. Germline values: CDR1 MDHEN, CDR2 SYDVKM. Trimming cost V 1 base and J 3 bases, with 9 bases left between them. This CDR3 region has 14 residues. CDR3 DNA sequence: TGTGCCAGCAGTTTATTTGGTGAGGACTATGGCTACACCTTC. Translated, it gives CASSLFGEDYGYTF.

The chain couples TRBV5-1 to TRBJ2-4, with D perhaps being TRBD1 or TRBD2 (5 bases each). This CDR3 has 16 amino acids. The germline CDR1 and CDR2 sequences are SGHRS and YFSETQ. Trimming cost V 1 base and J 7 bases, with 18 bases left between them. This CDR3 reads CASSLYWDHKANIQYF. The DNA for the CDR3 is TGCGCCAGCAGCTTGTATTGGGACCACAAGGCGAACATTCAGTACTTC.

This clonotype was picked up a small number of times. The chain is built from TRBV6-1 and TRBJ2-7; D tentatively fits TRBD1 or TRBD2 (6 bases each). V lost 3 bases, J lost 3 bases, and 12 bases lay in between. The germline V gene encodes CDR1 MNHNS and CDR2 SASEGT. This CDR3 spans 14 amino acids. The chain's CDR3 is CASSEGGRFYEQYF. CDR3 in DNA: TGTGCCAGCAGTGAGGGGGGCCGTTTCTACGAGCAGTACTTC.